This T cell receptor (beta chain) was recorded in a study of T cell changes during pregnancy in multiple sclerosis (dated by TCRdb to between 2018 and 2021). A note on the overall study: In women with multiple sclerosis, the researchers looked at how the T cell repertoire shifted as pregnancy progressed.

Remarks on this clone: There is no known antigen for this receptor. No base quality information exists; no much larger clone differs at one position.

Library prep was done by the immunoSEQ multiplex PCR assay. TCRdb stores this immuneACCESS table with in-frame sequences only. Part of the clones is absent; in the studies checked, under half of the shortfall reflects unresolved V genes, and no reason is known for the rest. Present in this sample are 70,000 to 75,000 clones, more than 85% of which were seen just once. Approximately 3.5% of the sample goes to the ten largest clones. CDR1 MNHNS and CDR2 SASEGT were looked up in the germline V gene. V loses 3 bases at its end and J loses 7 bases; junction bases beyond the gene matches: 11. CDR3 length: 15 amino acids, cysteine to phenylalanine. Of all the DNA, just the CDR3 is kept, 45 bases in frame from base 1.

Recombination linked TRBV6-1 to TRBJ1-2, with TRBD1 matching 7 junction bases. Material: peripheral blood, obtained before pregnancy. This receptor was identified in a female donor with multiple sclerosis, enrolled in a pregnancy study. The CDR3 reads CASSETGREGSGYTF. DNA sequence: TGTGCCAGCAGTGAGACAGGGAGAGAGGGTTCTGGCTACACCTTC.